The clone carrying this T cell receptor beta chain was seen repeatedly, ten times or more. Its cognate antigen is unknown. The sample comes from a study of neurological immune-mediated disorders. General study findings and limits: There was no clinical or MRI feature that was associated with the multiple sclerosis repertoire cluster.

5'RACE generated cDNA with 10-nucleotide random UMIs. Each CDR3 protein gets one entry after TCRdb re-called the 5' RACE reads with MiXCR. The repertoire consists of approximately 85,000 distinct CDR3 sequences, with around 4.7% occurring once and the leading ten covering 4.5% to 6%. The trim removed 0 bases at V and 5 bases at J, leaving 3 bases unmatched. This CDR3 has 15 amino acids. Germline V gene data show CDR1 as SGDLS and CDR2 as YYNGEE. The time point is: longitudinal time-point 3. Sequencing was done on a sample of PBMCs. The sequence came from a woman aged 55-69 years with multiple sclerosis. The J gene is TRBJ2-2, the V gene TRBV9; TRBD2 agrees at 8 bases. The CDR3 coding sequence is TGTGCCAGCAGCGTAGATTTAGCGGGGACCGGGGAGCTGTTTTTT. It is translated as CASSVDLAGTGELFF.